The 22 T cell receptor beta chains given below trace back to one sample, sequenced in a study of Graves' ophthalmopathy and Graves' hyperthyroidism. Amplified TCR beta CDR3 regions were obtained using RNA transcripts as template. Following a first-round RT-PCR that used HTBI primers, a second-round multiplex PCR was carried out. TCRdb used MiXCR to reprocess the multiplex PCR reads, holding one entry per CDR3 protein. The sample has around 590,000 distinct CDR3 sequences; about 40% are singletons. Sequencing was carried out using peripheral blood or thyroid tissue (not recorded which). The receptors come from an adult man with Graves' hyperthyroidism.

This clonotype came up a few times. The chain joins TRBV19 to TRBJ1-5; the D gene is possibly TRBD1 (5 bases). The V and J ends lost 0 bases and 2 bases respectively, with 23 bases between them. Germline CDR1 reads LNHDA; CDR2 reads SQIVND (reference sequence). The CDR3 has 20 residues. The CDR3 here is CASSIDPPLGEGFGNQPQHF. The CDR3 bases are TGTGCCAGTAGTATAGATCCCCCCTTAGGGGAGGGGTTTGGCAATCAGCCCCAGCATTTT.

This clonotype was seen only a few times. This chain connects TRBV7-2 to TRBJ2-3, with 7 bases that match TRBD2. After removal of 5 bases from V and 4 bases from J, the junction contained 9 bases not matched to a gene. The CDR3 runs to 15 residues. The germline gives CDR1 SGHTA, CDR2 FQGNSA. The CDR3 region is CASSKGQRGSDTQYF. CDR3 nucleotides: TGTGCCAGCAGCAAAGGCCAGCGGGGTTCAGATACGCAGTATTTT.

This clonotype was picked up one time. The V and J genes are TRBV20-1 and TRBJ2-3, with a possible D match to TRBD2 (6 bases). Between the trimmed V and J ends, which lost 1 base and 0 bases, there was a span of 11 bases. The CDR3 spans 15 residues. The germline CDR1 and CDR2 sequences are DFQATT and SNEGSKA (reference sequence). The DNA for the CDR3 is TGCAGTGCTAGAGGTCGCGGGATCAGCACAGATACGCAGTATTTT. Its translation is CSARGRGISTDTQYF.

This clonotype was counted ten times or more. The rearrangement links TRBV11-2 to TRBJ1-2; no reliable D call. The length of the CDR3 is 13 residues. The V gene's germline CDR1 is SGHAT and CDR2 FQNNGV. V was cut by 1 base and J by 8 bases, with 11 bases left in between. The CDR3 loop is CASSLGTGWGYTF. The CDR3 coding sequence is TGTGCCAGCAGCTTAGGAACGGGGTGGGGCTACACCTTC.

The chain recombines TRBV25-1 with TRBJ1-2, with unresolved D. CDR1 MGHDK and CDR2 SYGVNS come from the germline V gene. The ends were cut back, 3 bases at V and 12 bases at J, with 20 bases in the middle. This CDR3 comprises 14 residues. The CDR3 loop is CASSDMPVPSGNTF. The CDR3 region has the DNA TGTGCCAGCAGTGACATGCCGGTTCCCTCTGGAAACACCTTC.

This clonotype has only one observation. The rearrangement links TRBV7-2 to TRBJ1-5; D is unresolved. The CDR3 consists of 13 residues. The germline V gene has CDR1 SGHTA and CDR2 FQGNSA. The ends were cut back, 4 bases at V and 7 bases at J, with 11 bases in the middle. The CDR3 coding sequence is TGTGCCAGCAGCTCCTACACCGGCCAGCCCCAGCATTTT. As protein: CASSSYTGQPQHF. Based on the CDR3 plus reference TRBV7-2 and TRBJ1-5, the full variable domain is GAGVSQSPSNKVTEKGKDVELRCDPISGHTALYWYRQSLGQGLEFLIYFQGNSAPDKSGLPSDRFSAERTGGSVSTLTIQRTQQEDSAVYLCASSSYTGQPQHFGDGTRLSIL.

This chain joins TRBV2 and TRBJ2-5; no definite D call. The CDR3 has 16 residues. The germline gives CDR1 SNHLY, CDR2 FYNNEI. V was clipped by 5 bases and J by 9 bases, with 25 bases between them. The CDR3: CASSYSVGNSNQPQYF. As DNA, the CDR3 is TGTGCCAGCAGTTACTCGGTGGGAAATAGCAATCAGCCCCAGTACTTC.

CDR3 DNA sequence: TGTGCCAGCAGTTCTCCCGTGACAGGGGGCGGCAGCTATGGCTACACCTTC. It codes for CASSSPVTGGGSYGYTF. The chain links TRBV12-3 or TRBV12-4 to TRBJ1-2; 10 bases align to TRBD1. The ends lost 4 bases at V and 4 bases at J; junction bases unmatched: 12. The CDR3 is 17 amino acids.

This clonotype has just a few counts. The chain carries TRBV27 and TRBJ2-5, with a weak D call TRBD1 (6 bases). Germline V gene sequence: CDR1 MNHEY, CDR2 SMNVEV (reference sequence). This CDR3 region has 14 residues. V lost 5 bases to trimming and J lost 1 base, with 11 bases between them. CDR3 in amino acids: CASSRQASQETQYF. The CDR3 DNA sequence: TGTGCCAGCAGTAGACAGGCGAGCCAAGAGACCCAGTACTTC.

The count of this clonotype is one. The rearrangement joins TRBV2 to TRBJ2-7; D possibly matches TRBD1 or TRBD2 (7 bases each). The CDR3 has 12 amino acids. V was cut by 3 bases and J by 7 bases, with 10 bases left in between. The germline V gene has CDR1 SNHLY and CDR2 FYNNEI. CDR3 in amino acids: CASSDRGGEQYF. The CDR3 DNA reads TGTGCCAGCAGTGACAGGGGGGGAGAGCAGTACTTC.

Many counts were recorded for this clonotype. This sequence joins TRBV5-6 and TRBJ2-5; D possibly uses TRBD1 or TRBD2 (6 bases each). CDR1 and CDR2 from the germline V gene are SGHDT and YYEEEE. The CDR3 extends over 15 amino acids. V lost 2 bases to trimming and J lost 4 bases, with 15 bases between them. CDR3 bases: TGTGCCAGCAGCTTACAGGGAGGATTAGGAGAGACCCAGTACTTC. Its protein product is CASSLQGGLGETQYF.

The sample holds many counts of this clonotype. The chain links TRBV7-9 to TRBJ1-2, with 9 bases identical to TRBD1. The CDR3 contains 14 residues. CDR1 is SEHNR and CDR2 is FQNEAQ in the germline V gene (reference sequence). The V and J ends lost 4 bases and 8 bases, in that order; junction bases with no gene match: 8. CDR3 sequence reads: CASSWGQGHLGYTF. CDR3 sequence (DNA): TGTGCCAGCAGCTGGGGACAGGGCCATTTGGGCTACACCTTC.

In its sample, this clonotype was seen many times. The chain employs TRBV28 and TRBJ1-2; D not certain. Between the trimmed V and J ends, which lost 7 bases and 4 bases, there was a span of 16 bases. This CDR3 spans 14 amino acids. The germline V gene encodes CDR1 MDHEN and CDR2 SYDVKM. The CDR3, as DNA: TGTGCCAGCACCTCTGGCGGGTGGAGCTATGGCTACACCTTC. Amino acids: CASTSGGWSYGYTF.

CDR3 region: CSVTTGGNGYTF. The CDR3 coding sequence is TGCAGCGTTACGACAGGGGGAAATGGCTACACCTTC. The chain employs TRBV29-1 and TRBJ1-2, with TRBD1 matching over 9 bases. The CDR3 loop spans 12 amino acids. CDR1 and CDR2 from the germline V gene are SQVTM and ANQGSEA. Trimming took 5 bases from V and 6 from J; bases not matched to a gene: 4.

This chain links TRBV10-2 with TRBJ2-7; 7 bases are a match to TRBD2. This CDR3 has 14 residues. Unmatched junction bases numbered 11, after V lost 6 bases and J lost 6 bases. The germline V gene has CDR1 WSHSY and CDR2 SAAADI. The CDR3 reads CASSRDGLVSEQYF. The CDR3 DNA is TGCGCCAGCAGCAGGGACGGACTAGTCTCCGAGCAGTACTTC.

This chain joins TRBV10-2 and TRBJ1-2; D might be TRBD1 (5 bases). Trimming shortened V by 2 bases and J by 0 bases, and 13 bases separated the two germline ends. This CDR3 has 16 amino acids. The germline CDR1 and CDR2 sequences are WSHSY and SAAADI. CDR3 sequence (DNA): TGCGCCAGCAGTGAGATGAGAACAGGAGCTAACTATGGCTACACCTTC. Its translation: CASSEMRTGANYGYTF.

Only a few counts were recorded for this clonotype. This chain joins TRBV20-1 and TRBJ2-7; 8 bases fit TRBD1. The CDR3 runs to 13 residues. J gave up 7 bases and V 5 bases, and 10 bases lay outside the gene matches. CDR1 is DFQATT, CDR2 SNEGSKA, per germline (reference sequence). The CDR3 loop reads CSAHQGAGNEQYF. CDR3 bases: TGCAGTGCTCATCAGGGGGCTGGCAATGAGCAGTACTTC.

The chain couples TRBV7-6 to TRBJ1-2; no clear D gene. Germline CDR1 is SGHVS and CDR2 is FNYEAQ. The CDR3 spans 12 residues. The V gene lost 4 bases and the J gene lost 11 bases, with 14 bases spanning the gap. The chain's CDR3 is CASSWGGFGYTF. The CDR3 bases are TGTGCCAGCAGCTGGGGAGGCTTCGGTTACACCTTC. The whole variable domain, filled in from reference TRBV7-6 and TRBJ1-2, reads GAGVSQSPRYKVTKRGQDVALRCDPISGHVSLYWYRQALGQGPEFLTYFNYEAQQDKSGLPNDRFSAERPEGSISTLTIQRTEQRDSAMYRCASSWGGFGYTFGSGTRLTVV.

The genes are TRBV9 and TRBJ1-3; tentative D call: TRBD1 (6 bases). Germline assignment: CDR1 SGDLS and CDR2 YYNGEE. The CDR3 runs to 16 residues. Trimming took 3 bases from V and 3 from J, leaving 16 bases between them. This CDR3 reads CASSAVPGHNGNTIYF. The CDR3 DNA is TGTGCCAGCAGCGCGGTCCCGGGACATAATGGAAACACCATATATTTT.

This clonotype was seen more than once but under ten times. The V gene is TRBV15, the J gene TRBJ2-7, with D maybe TRBD1 (6 bases). This CDR3 contains 12 residues. V was cut by 10 bases and J by 5 bases, with 15 bases left in between. Germline V gene sequence: CDR1 LNHNV, CDR2 YYDKDF (reference sequence). CDR3 nucleotides: TGTGCCAGCAGGGAAGGGGACAACGAGCAGTACTTC. This translates into CASREGDNEQYF.

For this clonotype: Its ends do not fully match the called genes, so a read error is possible. The genes are TRBV7-9 and TRBJ1-3; 8 bases align to TRBD1. Germline CDR1 SEHNR, CDR2 FQNEAQ (reference sequence). The CDR3 sequence is 13 residues long. In DNA form, the CDR3 reads TGTGCCAGCAGCGATACAGGGGGAATCACCATATATTTT. Translation: CASSDTGGITIYF.

This clonotype has a count of ten or more. CDR3 sequence (DNA): TGTGCCAGCACCGGACAGGGCTATAACTATGGCTACACCTTC. The encoded protein is CASTGQGYNYGYTF. The V call is TRBV5-8, the J call TRBJ1-2; 8 nucleotides align to TRBD1. V shed 6 bases, J shed 1 base, and the junction held 5 bases outside the gene matches. This CDR3 comprises 14 residues. Germline CDR1 is SGHTS and CDR2 is YDEGEE.